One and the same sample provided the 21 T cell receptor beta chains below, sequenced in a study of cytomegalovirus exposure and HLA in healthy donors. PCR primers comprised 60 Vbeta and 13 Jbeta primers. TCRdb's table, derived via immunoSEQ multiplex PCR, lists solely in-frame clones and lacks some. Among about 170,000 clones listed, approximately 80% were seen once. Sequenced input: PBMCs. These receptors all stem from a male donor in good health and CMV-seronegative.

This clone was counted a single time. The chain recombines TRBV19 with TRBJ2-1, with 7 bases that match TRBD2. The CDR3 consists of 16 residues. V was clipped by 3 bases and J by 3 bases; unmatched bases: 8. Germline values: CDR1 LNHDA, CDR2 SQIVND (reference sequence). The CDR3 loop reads CASSILTPSGYNEQFF. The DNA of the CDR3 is TGTGCCAGTAGTATCCTCACGCCTAGCGGCTACAATGAGCAGTTCTTC.

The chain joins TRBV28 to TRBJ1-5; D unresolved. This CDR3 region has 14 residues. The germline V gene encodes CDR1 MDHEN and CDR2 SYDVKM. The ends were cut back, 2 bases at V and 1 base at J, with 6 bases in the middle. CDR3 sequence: CASSLPGSNQPQHF. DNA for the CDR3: TGTGCCAGCAGTTTACCGGGGAGCAATCAGCCCCAGCATTTT.

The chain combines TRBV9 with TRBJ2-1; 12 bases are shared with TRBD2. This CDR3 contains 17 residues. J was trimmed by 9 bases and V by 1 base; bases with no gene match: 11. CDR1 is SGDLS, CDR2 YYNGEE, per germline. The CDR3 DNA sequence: TGTGCCAGCAGCGTAACCCCTCGACTAGCGGGAGTTGGTGAGCAGTTCTTC. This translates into CASSVTPRLAGVGEQFF.

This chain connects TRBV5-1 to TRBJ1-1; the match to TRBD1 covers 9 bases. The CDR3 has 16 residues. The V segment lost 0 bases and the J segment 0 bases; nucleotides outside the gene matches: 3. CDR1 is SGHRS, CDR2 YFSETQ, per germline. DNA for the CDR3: TGCGCCAGCAGCTTGGAAGGGACAGGGATGAACACTGAAGCTTTCTTT. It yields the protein CASSLEGTGMNTEAFF.

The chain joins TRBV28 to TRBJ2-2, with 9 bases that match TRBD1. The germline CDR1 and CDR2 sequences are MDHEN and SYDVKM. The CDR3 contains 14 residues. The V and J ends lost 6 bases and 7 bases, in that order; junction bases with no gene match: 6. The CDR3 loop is CASRRTGGSGELFF. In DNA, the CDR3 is TGTGCCAGCAGAAGAACAGGGGGCAGCGGGGAGCTGTTTTTT.

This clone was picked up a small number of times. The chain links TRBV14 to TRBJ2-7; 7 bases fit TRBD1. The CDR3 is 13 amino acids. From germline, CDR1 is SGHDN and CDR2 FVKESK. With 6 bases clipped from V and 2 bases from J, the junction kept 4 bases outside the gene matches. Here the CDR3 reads CASSLGQTYEQYF. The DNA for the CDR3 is TGTGCCAGCAGTCTGGGACAGACCTACGAGCAGTACTTC.

CDR3 amino acids: CASSVGGYRAKETQYF. The CDR3 DNA sequence: TGTGCCAGCAGCGTAGGGGGCTACAGGGCAAAAGAGACCCAGTACTTC. V is TRBV9 and J is TRBJ2-5; D perhaps matches TRBD1 (6 bases). The CDR3 runs 16 residues. Between the trimmed V and J ends, which lost 0 bases and 3 bases, there was a span of 15 bases. In germline, CDR1 is SGDLS, CDR2 YYNGEE.

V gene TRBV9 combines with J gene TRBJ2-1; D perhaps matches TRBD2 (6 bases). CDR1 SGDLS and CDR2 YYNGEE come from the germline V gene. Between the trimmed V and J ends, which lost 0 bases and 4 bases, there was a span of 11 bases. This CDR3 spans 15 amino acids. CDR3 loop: CASSVGSGEYNEQFF. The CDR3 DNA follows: TGTGCCAGCAGCGTAGGTAGCGGAGAATACAATGAGCAGTTCTTC.

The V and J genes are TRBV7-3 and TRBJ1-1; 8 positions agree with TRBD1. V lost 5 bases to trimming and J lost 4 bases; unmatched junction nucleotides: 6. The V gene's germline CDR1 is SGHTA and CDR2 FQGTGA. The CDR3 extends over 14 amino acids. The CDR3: CASSGQGPGTEAFF. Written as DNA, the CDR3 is TGTGCCAGCAGCGGACAGGGCCCGGGCACTGAAGCTTTCTTT.

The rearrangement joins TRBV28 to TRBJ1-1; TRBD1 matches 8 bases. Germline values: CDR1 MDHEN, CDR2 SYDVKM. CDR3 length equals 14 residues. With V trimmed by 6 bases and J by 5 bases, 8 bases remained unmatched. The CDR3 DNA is TGTGCCAGCAGCTCAGGGGGCGGTCATACTGAAGCTTTCTTT. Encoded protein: CASSSGGGHTEAFF.

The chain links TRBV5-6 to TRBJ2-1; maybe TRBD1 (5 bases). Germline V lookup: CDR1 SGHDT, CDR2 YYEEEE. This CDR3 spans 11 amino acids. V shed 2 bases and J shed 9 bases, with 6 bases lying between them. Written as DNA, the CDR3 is TGTGCCAGCAGCTTAGGGGTTGAGCAGTTCTTC. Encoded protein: CASSLGVEQFF.

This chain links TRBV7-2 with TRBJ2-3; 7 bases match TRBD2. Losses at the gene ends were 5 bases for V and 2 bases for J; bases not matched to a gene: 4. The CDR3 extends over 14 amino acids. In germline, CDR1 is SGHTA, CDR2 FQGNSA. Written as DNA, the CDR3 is TGTGCCAGCAGCCAACTAGCGACCACAGATACGCAGTATTTT. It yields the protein CASSQLATTDTQYF.

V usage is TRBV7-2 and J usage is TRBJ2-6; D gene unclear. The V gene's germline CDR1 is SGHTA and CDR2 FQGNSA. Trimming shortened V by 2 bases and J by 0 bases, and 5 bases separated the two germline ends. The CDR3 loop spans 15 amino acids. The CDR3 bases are TGTGCCAGCAGCTTAATAGCCTCTGGGGCCAACGTCCTGACTTTC. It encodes CASSLIASGANVLTF.

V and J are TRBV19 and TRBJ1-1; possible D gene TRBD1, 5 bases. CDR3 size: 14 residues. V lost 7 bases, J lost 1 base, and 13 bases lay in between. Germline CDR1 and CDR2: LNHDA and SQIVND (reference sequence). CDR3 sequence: CASISIGQNTEAFF. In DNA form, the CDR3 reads TGTGCCAGTATCTCTATCGGACAGAACACTGAAGCTTTCTTT.

CDR3 nucleotides: TGTGCCAGCAGCGTAGTCAGGGGCCCTGAAGCTTTCTTT. This gives the protein CASSVVRGPEAFF. The chain employs TRBV9 and TRBJ1-1, with TRBD1 as a possible D gene (6 bases). CDR1 SGDLS and CDR2 YYNGEE come from the germline V gene. The germline V and J ends were trimmed by 0 bases and 6 bases, with 9 bases remaining between them. The CDR3 sequence is 13 residues long.

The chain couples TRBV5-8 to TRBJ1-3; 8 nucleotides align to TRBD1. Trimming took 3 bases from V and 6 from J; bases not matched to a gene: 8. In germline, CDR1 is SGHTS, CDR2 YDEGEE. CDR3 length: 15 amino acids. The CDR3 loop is CASSYGQGFENTIYF. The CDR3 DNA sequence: TGTGCCAGCAGCTACGGACAGGGCTTCGAAAACACCATATATTTT.

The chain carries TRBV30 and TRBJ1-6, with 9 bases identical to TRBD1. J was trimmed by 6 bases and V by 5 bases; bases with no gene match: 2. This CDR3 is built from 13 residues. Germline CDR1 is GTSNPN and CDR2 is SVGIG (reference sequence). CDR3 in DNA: TGTGCCTGGGAGACAGGGGGTAATTCACCCCTCCACTTT. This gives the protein CAWETGGNSPLHF.

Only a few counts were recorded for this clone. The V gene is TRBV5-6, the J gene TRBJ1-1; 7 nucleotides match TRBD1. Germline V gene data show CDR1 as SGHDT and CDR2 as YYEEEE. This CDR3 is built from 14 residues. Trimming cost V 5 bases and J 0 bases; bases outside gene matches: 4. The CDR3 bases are TGTGCCAGCAGATGGGGACAGATGAACACTGAAGCTTTCTTT. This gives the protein CASRWGQMNTEAFF.

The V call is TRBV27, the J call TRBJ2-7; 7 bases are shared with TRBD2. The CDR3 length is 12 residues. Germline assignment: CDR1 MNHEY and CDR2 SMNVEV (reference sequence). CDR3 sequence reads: CASAGAPYEQYF. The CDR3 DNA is TGTGCTTCGGCGGGAGCCCCTTACGAGCAGTACTTC.

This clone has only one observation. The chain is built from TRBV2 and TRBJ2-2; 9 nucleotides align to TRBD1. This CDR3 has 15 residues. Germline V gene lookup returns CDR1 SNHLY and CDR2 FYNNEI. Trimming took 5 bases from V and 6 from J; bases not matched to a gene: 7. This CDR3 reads CASSRDRARAGELFF. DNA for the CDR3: TGTGCCAGCAGTCGGGACAGGGCGCGAGCCGGGGAGCTGTTTTTT.

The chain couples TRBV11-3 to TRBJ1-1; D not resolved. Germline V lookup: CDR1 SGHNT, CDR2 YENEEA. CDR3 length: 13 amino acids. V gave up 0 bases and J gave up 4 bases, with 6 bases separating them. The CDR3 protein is CASSLDSTTEAFF. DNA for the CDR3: TGTGCCAGCAGCTTAGATAGTACCACTGAAGCTTTCTTT.